What follows describes a single T cell receptor (beta chain). The antigen is undetermined. This record belongs to a study of T cell responses to AZD1222 COVID-19 vaccine. Sequenced by immunoSEQ multiplex PCR; TCRdb stores in-frame clones only, minus some. Here the sample spans tens of thousands of clones, around 89% being singletons. Study outcomes and limitations: At 160-218 and 743-854, vaccine-associated CD4 TCRs were dominant, and they spanned spike. Most donors were white British, females outnumbered males, and clonal diversity was possibly underestimated.

The source is an adult in good health. This specimen consisted of peripheral blood, obtained on day 0 of AZD1222 vaccination.

CDR3 loop: CASSQVGLAGALYEQYF. The CDR3 DNA follows: TGCGCCAGCAGCCAAGTAGGACTAGCGGGGGCACTCTACGAGCAGTACTTC. The V call is TRBV4-1, the J call TRBJ2-7, with TRBD2 identical over 13 bases. Germline V gene sequence: CDR1 MGHRA, CDR2 YSYEKL. The CDR3 runs to 17 residues. With V trimmed by 1 base and J by 3 bases, 6 bases remained unmatched.